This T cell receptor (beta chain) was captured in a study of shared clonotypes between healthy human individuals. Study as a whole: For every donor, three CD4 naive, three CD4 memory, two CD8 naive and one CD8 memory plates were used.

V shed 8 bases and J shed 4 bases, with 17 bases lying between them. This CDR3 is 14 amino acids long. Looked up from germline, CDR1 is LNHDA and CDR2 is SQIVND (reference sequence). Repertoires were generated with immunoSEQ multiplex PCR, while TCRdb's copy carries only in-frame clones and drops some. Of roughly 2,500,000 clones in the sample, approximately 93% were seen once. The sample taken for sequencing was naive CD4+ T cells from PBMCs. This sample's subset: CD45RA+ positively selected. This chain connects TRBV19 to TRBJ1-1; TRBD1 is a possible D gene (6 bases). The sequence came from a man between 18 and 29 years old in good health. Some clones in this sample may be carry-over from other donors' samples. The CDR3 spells CASVQGIGFTEAFF. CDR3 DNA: TGTGCCAGTGTACAGGGAATTGGCTTCACTGAAGCTTTCTTT.